The 29 T cell receptor beta chains below all came from one sample that was sequenced in a study of CD8 T cells in Susac syndrome. The RNA input was roughly 0.45 to 1 ug, and it was reverse transcribed with random hexamers. Each CDR3 protein is one row after TCRdb ran MiXCR on the immunoSEQ multiplex PCR reads. The sample holds fewer than 80,000 distinct CDR3 sequences; just under 95% are singletons and the top ten take 0.55% to 0.7%. The sample taken for sequencing was CD8+ T cells from PBMCs. The origin of the receptors is a human donor with multiple sclerosis.

The V and J genes are TRBV6-1 and TRBJ2-3; 9 bases are shared with TRBD2. J was trimmed by 1 base and V by 4 bases; bases with no gene match: 0. The germline V gene has CDR1 MNHNS and CDR2 SASEGT. This CDR3 spans 14 amino acids. CDR3 loop: CASSGTSGTDTQYF. The CDR3, as DNA: TGTGCCAGCAGTGGGACTAGCGGCACAGATACGCAGTATTTT.

V usage is TRBV27 and J usage is TRBJ2-7, with D perhaps matching TRBD1 (6 bases). Germline V gene sequence: CDR1 MNHEY, CDR2 SMNVEV (reference sequence). This CDR3 has 16 amino acids. V gave up 7 bases and J gave up 0 bases, with 19 bases separating them. The CDR3 spells CASTLSWAGASYEQYF. CDR3 bases: TGTGCCAGCACCCTTTCGTGGGCAGGGGCCTCCTACGAGCAGTACTTC.

The chain is built from TRBV4-1 and TRBJ2-1; 7 bases are a match to TRBD1. The CDR3 loop spans 15 amino acids. V dropped 5 bases and J dropped 4; count of bases not matched to a gene: 8. Germline lookup yields CDR1 MGHRA and CDR2 YSYEKL. CDR3 DNA sequence: TGCGCCAGCAGCTCCGTACAGGGGCGATACAATGAGCAGTTCTTC. Residues: CASSSVQGRYNEQFF.

J is TRBJ1-1 and V is TRBV28; TRBD1 matches at 7 bases. Germline V lookup: CDR1 MDHEN, CDR2 SYDVKM. Germline trimming cut 5 bases from V and 6 bases from J; bases unmatched to any gene: 9. The CDR3 runs to 14 residues. This CDR3 is CASSPGGGYPEAFF. In DNA form, the CDR3 reads TGTGCCAGCAGTCCAGGGGGAGGGTATCCTGAAGCTTTCTTT. The full variable domain, in which reference TRBV28 and TRBJ1-1 provide the parts outside the CDR3, is DVKVTQSSRYLVKRTGEKVFLECVQDMDHENMFWYRQDPGLGLRLIYFSYDVKMKEKGDIPEGYSVSREKKERFSLILESASTNQTSMYLCASSPGGGYPEAFFGQGTRLTVV.

This CDR3 reads CSARDPRSLYNEQFF. CDR3 in DNA: TGCAGTGCTAGAGATCCCAGGTCCCTCTACAATGAGCAGTTCTTC. The V and J genes are TRBV20-1 and TRBJ2-1, with unresolved D. Germline values: CDR1 DFQATT, CDR2 SNEGSKA (reference sequence). This CDR3 comprises 15 residues. Trimming cost V 0 bases and J 3 bases, with 12 bases left between them.

CDR3: CAWFREGGTEAFF. DNA of the CDR3: TGTGCCTGGTTTAGGGAGGGGGGCACTGAAGCTTTCTTT. The V call is TRBV30, the J call TRBJ1-1, with D maybe TRBD1 (6 bases). Between the trimmed V and J ends, which lost 5 bases and 4 bases, there was a span of 14 bases. Germline values: CDR1 GTSNPN, CDR2 SVGIG (reference sequence). The CDR3 length is 13 residues.

V usage is TRBV20-1 and J usage is TRBJ2-3, with 8 bases aligning to TRBD2. The V gene end was trimmed by 3 bases and the J gene end by 1 base; junction bases not matched to a gene: 15. CDR3 length: 18 amino acids. Germline V gene data show CDR1 as DFQATT and CDR2 as SNEGSKA (reference sequence). CDR3 loop: CSASGLLRAGGGTDTQYF. DNA for the CDR3: TGCAGTGCTAGCGGTCTTCTACGCGCGGGGGGTGGCACAGATACGCAGTATTTT.

V usage is TRBV29-1 and J usage is TRBJ2-1; D may be TRBD1 or TRBD2 (5 bases each). The CDR3 is made up of 12 amino acids. Trimming stripped 5 bases from V and 13 bases from J, with 18 bases between. Germline CDR1 SQVTM, CDR2 ANQGSEA. The CDR3: CSVQGATGKQFF. The CDR3 DNA reads as TGCAGCGTTCAAGGGGCCACGGGAAAACAGTTCTTC.

The V call is TRBV7-9, the J call TRBJ2-7, with D perhaps being TRBD1 or TRBD2 (5 bases each). The CDR3 runs to 13 residues. Trimming left V 5 bases short and J 0 bases short, with 8 bases between. CDR1 is SEHNR, CDR2 FQNEAQ, per germline (reference sequence). CDR3 DNA: TGTGCCAGCAGCCCCGGGACCTCCTACGAGCAGTACTTC. Encoded protein: CASSPGTSYEQYF.

V usage is TRBV27 and J usage is TRBJ1-1; D gene unclear. The CDR3 is 14 residues long. Deletions cut 2 bases from V and 1 base from J, with 8 bases between. Germline loops: CDR1 MNHEY, CDR2 SMNVEV (reference sequence). CDR3 nucleotide sequence: TGTGCCAGCAGTTTACTTGGCGCGAACACTGAAGCTTTCTTT. Its translation: CASSLLGANTEAFF.

The V gene is TRBV5-6, the J gene TRBJ2-7; 7 bases map to TRBD1. Per germline, CDR1 SGHDT and CDR2 YYEEEE. The CDR3 length is 15 residues. V gave up 2 bases and J gave up 2 bases; unmatched junction bases: 7. The CDR3 protein is CASSFYRGGTYEQYF. The CDR3, as DNA: TGTGCCAGCAGCTTCTACAGGGGTGGAACCTACGAGCAGTACTTC.

The chain is built from TRBV6-1 and TRBJ2-7; D might be TRBD1 (5 bases). Germline V lookup: CDR1 MNHNS, CDR2 SASEGT. Trimming pared 10 bases from V and 6 bases from J, leaving 22 bases between. This CDR3 region has 14 residues. The CDR3 coding sequence is TGTGCCACCTCAGGGAATGACGAGCTCGGCGAGCAGTACTTC. Its translation is CATSGNDELGEQYF.

V and J are TRBV4-3 and TRBJ1-6; D uncertain. Per the germline V gene, CDR1 is LGHNA and CDR2 is YSLEER. V was cut by 0 bases and J by 2 bases, with 14 bases left in between. This CDR3 is 18 amino acids long. CDR3 nucleotide sequence: TGCGCCAGCAGCCAAGATCGGCTGGGGATAGCCTATAATTCACCCCTCCACTTT. Translating it yields CASSQDRLGIAYNSPLHF.

The gene calls are TRBV19 and TRBJ1-5; D is undetermined. Germline V gene data show CDR1 as LNHDA and CDR2 as SQIVND (reference sequence). V dropped 3 bases and J dropped 0 bases, with 9 bases sitting between them. This CDR3 region has 15 residues. As DNA, the CDR3 is TGTGCCAGTAGTATCATGGGAGATAGCAATCAGCCCCAGCATTTT. Its translation is CASSIMGDSNQPQHF.

The count of this clonotype is one. This chain links TRBV7-9 with TRBJ1-2, with D maybe TRBD1 (5 bases). The V gene's germline CDR1 is SEHNR and CDR2 FQNEAQ (reference sequence). Trimming pared 2 bases from V and 2 bases from J, leaving 12 bases between. This CDR3 region has 15 residues. CDR3 sequence: CASSLSNRPNYGYTF. In DNA, the CDR3 is TGTGCCAGCAGCTTAAGTAACAGGCCGAACTATGGCTACACCTTC.

The chain uses TRBV11-2 and TRBJ2-1, with a possible D match to TRBD1 (6 bases). This CDR3 comprises 13 residues. V was trimmed by 5 bases and J by 8 bases, leaving 13 bases between them. Germline V gene data show CDR1 as SGHAT and CDR2 as FQNNGV. The CDR3 nucleotides are TGTGCCAGCAGCGCACAGGGTACCGATGAGCAGTTCTTC. Encoded protein: CASSAQGTDEQFF.

About this clonotype: At one boundary the junction diverges from the germline segment, which might be a read error. V gene TRBV3-1 combines with J gene TRBJ1-2, with TRBD1 matching 7 bases. Germline assignment: CDR1 LGHDT and CDR2 YNNKEL (reference sequence). CDR3 size: 15 residues. The CDR3 DNA reads as TGTGCCAGCAGTCAAGGGATGGGACAGATGTATGGCTACACCTTC. This codes for CASSQGMGQMYGYTF.

The chain carries TRBV20-1 and TRBJ2-1, with 9 positions matching TRBD1. CDR1 and CDR2 from the germline V gene are DFQATT and SNEGSKA (reference sequence). V dropped 2 bases and J dropped 5; count of bases not matched to a gene: 10. The CDR3 runs to 16 residues. The CDR3 region has the DNA TGCAGTGCTAGACCGGACAGGGGAGTAAGAGACAATGAGCAGTTCTTC. This encodes CSARPDRGVRDNEQFF.

The chain combines TRBV5-1 with TRBJ2-1, with D tentatively TRBD2 (5 bases). Deletions cut 0 bases from V and 3 bases from J, with 22 bases between. The CDR3 length is 19 residues. Looked up from germline, CDR1 is SGHRS and CDR2 is YFSETQ. The CDR3, as DNA: TGCGCCAGCAGCTTGGCTGGGAATTCAGGACTTGGGATCTACAATGAGCAGTTCTTC. Its translation: CASSLAGNSGLGIYNEQFF.

The rearrangement links TRBV2 to TRBJ1-2, with 8 bases matching TRBD1. V lost 5 bases and J lost 1; bases outside the gene matches: 9. Germline lookup yields CDR1 SNHLY and CDR2 FYNNEI. This CDR3 is built from 16 residues. Written as DNA, the CDR3 is TGTGCCAGCAGTCTAAGGACAGGGCCGCATAACTATGGCTACACCTTC. Protein sequence: CASSLRTGPHNYGYTF.

V usage is TRBV28 and J usage is TRBJ2-7; no reliable D call. CDR1 is MDHEN and CDR2 is SYDVKM in the germline V gene. Trimming took off 5 bases at V and 2 bases at J, with 7 bases between the two ends. This CDR3 has 12 amino acids. CDR3 in DNA: TGTGCCAGCAGTCCCGAGGCCTACGAGCAGTACTTC. Protein: CASSPEAYEQYF.

The chain joins TRBV28 to TRBJ1-2, with TRBD1 matching 11 bases. The CDR3 has 14 residues. J lost 4 bases, V lost 4 bases, and 2 bases had no gene match. Germline lookup yields CDR1 MDHEN and CDR2 SYDVKM. CDR3 protein: CASSSGQGGYGYTF. CDR3 DNA sequence: TGTGCCAGCAGTTCGGGACAGGGGGGCTATGGCTACACCTTC.

The genes are TRBV12-3 or TRBV12-4 and TRBJ2-1; the D gene is possibly TRBD1 (5 bases). Trimming shortened V by 7 bases and J by 6 bases, and 10 bases separated the two germline ends. The CDR3 consists of 12 residues. DNA for the CDR3: TGTGCCAGCAATCAGGGTGGCAATGAGCAGTTCTTC. Its translation: CASNQGGNEQFF.

This chain uses TRBV27 with TRBJ2-3; no firm D call. The V end was cut by 8 bases, the J end by 2 bases, with 5 bases between. From germline, CDR1 is MNHEY and CDR2 SMNVEV (reference sequence). CDR3 length: 11 amino acids. The CDR3 sequence: CASGSTDTQYF. As DNA, the CDR3 is TGTGCCAGCGGGTCCACAGATACGCAGTATTTT.

This clonotype came up once. The chain has TRBV27 and TRBJ2-7; possibly TRBD1 for D (6 bases). Germline V CDR1 and CDR2: MNHEY, SMNVEV (reference sequence). Deletions cut 5 bases from V and 1 base from J, with 9 bases between. CDR3 length: 13 amino acids. As DNA, the CDR3 is TGTGCCAGCAGTGGACAGTCTTCCTACGAGCAGTACTTC. It yields the protein CASSGQSSYEQYF.

The genes are TRBV5-6 and TRBJ2-3; D is unresolved. V lost 0 bases to trimming and J lost 4 bases, with 3 bases between them. Germline lookup yields CDR1 SGHDT and CDR2 YYEEEE. The CDR3 is made up of 12 amino acids. Here the CDR3 DNA reads TGTGCCAGCAGCTTGGTGGCAGATACGCAGTATTTT. This codes for CASSLVADTQYF.

DNA of the CDR3: TGTGCCAGCAGCTTAGAGACAGACAATGAGCAGTTCTTC. This translates into CASSLETDNEQFF. The genes are TRBV13 and TRBJ2-1, with TRBD1 as a possible D gene (5 bases). The germline CDR1 and CDR2 sequences are PRHDT and FYEKMQ (reference sequence). Trimming took off 1 base at V and 5 bases at J, with 6 bases between the two ends. This CDR3 is built from 13 residues.

The chain joins TRBV7-8 to TRBJ1-4; a weak D match, TRBD1 (6 bases). Germline V gene data show CDR1 as SGHVS and CDR2 as FQNEAQ. This CDR3 contains 14 residues. The V and J ends lost 3 bases and 8 bases respectively, with 13 bases between them. CDR3 coding DNA: TGTGCCAGCAGCTTTTCCAGGGGCGACGAAAAACTGTTTTTT. Translating gives CASSFSRGDEKLFF. Looking up the rest from reference TRBV7-8 and TRBJ1-4 gives the full variable domain: GAGVSQSPRYKVAKRGQDVALRCDPISGHVSLFWYQQALGQGPEFLTYFQNEAQLDKSGLPSDRFFAERPEGSVSTLKIQRTQQEDSAVYLCASSFSRGDEKLFFGSGTQLSVL.

The sample holds a few counts of this clonotype. V and J are TRBV7-7 and TRBJ2-1; 10 bases line up with TRBD2. The germline CDR1 and CDR2 sequences are SSHAT and FNYEAQ (reference sequence). The CDR3 is 14 amino acids. After removal of 5 bases from V and 8 bases from J, the junction contained 6 bases not matched to a gene. The CDR3 here is CASSPGTSVYEQFF. As DNA, the CDR3 is TGTGCCAGCAGCCCCGGGACTAGCGTATATGAGCAGTTCTTC. Complete variable domain (other parts from reference TRBV7-7 and TRBJ2-1): GAGVSQSPRYKVTKRGQDVTLRCDPISSHATLYWYQQALGQGPEFLTYFNYEAQPDKSGLPSDRFSAERPEGSISTLTIQRTEQRDSAMYRCASSPGTSVYEQFFGPGTRLTVL.